Listed below are T cell receptor beta chains from one sample, sequenced in a study of T cell responses to AZD1222 COVID-19 vaccine. Using immunoSEQ multiplex PCR, the repertoire was profiled, and TCRdb retains in-frame clones only, with some absent. The sample has 150,000 to 200,000 clones, about 90% seen once; the top ten hold roughly 6%. The sample consisted of peripheral blood, taken 28 days after the second AZD1222 dose. Source of these receptors: an adult who received the AZD1222 COVID-19 vaccine. Both conserved end residues are trimmed from each CDR3. The D gene is left open where the match is weak.

V: TRBV30; D: -; CDR3: AWNLGGNEQF
V: TRBV18; D: TRBD1; CDR3: ASSGTGNTGELF
V: TRBV2; D: TRBD1; CDR3: ASSRDSATNEKLF
V: TRBV6-5; D: -; CDR3: ASRYDWSGEQY
V: TRBV20-1; D: TRBD2; CDR3: SASDFGGGVETQY
V: TRBV18; D: -; CDR3: ASSPWSGEGYT
V: TRBV5-1; D: TRBD1; CDR3: ASSLRQGARGTDTQY
V: TRBV5-8; D: -; CDR3: ASGRQRKFEQY
V: TRBV2; D: TRBD1; CDR3: ASKGQAHSPLH
V: TRBV10-3; D: TRBD1; CDR3: AISEVLGQVNYGYT
V: TRBV27; D: -; CDR3: ASSLSRAGNQPQH
V: TRBV6-4; D: TRBD1; CDR3: ASSDSYGTGYGYT
V: TRBV9; D: TRBD1; CDR3: ASSQGMGQGTDTQY
V: TRBV5-1; D: TRBD1; CDR3: ASSQGTGGKGYT
V: TRBV6-5; D: -; CDR3: ASRRTGELF
V: TRBV3-1/TRBV3-2; D: -; CDR3: ASSPQPGRVNSPLH
V: TRBV3-1/TRBV3-2; D: TRBD2; CDR3: ASSLSPYTSGNYEQY
V: TRBV30; D: -; CDR3: AWSVIGNTGELF
V: TRBV7-9; D: TRBD2; CDR3: ASSGALAGELGEQY
V: TRBV4-1; D: -; CDR3: ASSQDGPGDNQPQH
V: TRBV7-9; D: TRBD1; CDR3: ASSSRQGAGEKLF
V: TRBV6-4; D: -; CDR3: ASRQGISNTGELF
V: TRBV5-6; D: TRBD1; CDR3: ASSPPGTVATNEKLF
V: TRBV3-1/TRBV3-2; D: -; CDR3: ASSQDRGGQPQH
V: TRBV18; D: -; CDR3: ASSSSRQAGANVLT
V: TRBV28; D: -; CDR3: ASSTPGGKNIQY
V: TRBV5-5; D: TRBD2; CDR3: ASSLTSGGADTQY
V: TRBV7-2; D: -; CDR3: ASSLEEGLEQY
V: TRBV12-3/TRBV12-4; D: -; CDR3: ASSSGNTIY
V: TRBV7-2; D: -; CDR3: ASSLDAGGHNSGNTIY
V: TRBV5-6; D: -; CDR3: ASTYDRYVETQY
V: TRBV9; D: -; CDR3: ASSVALGLGGAGELF
V: TRBV4-2; D: -; CDR3: ASSQDTYQETQY
V: TRBV6-2/TRBV6-3; D: -; CDR3: ASSQAISTWVSGNTIY
V: TRBV27; D: -; CDR3: ASSLQGTSYEQY
V: TRBV6-6; D: -; CDR3: ASSYEDGPYEQY
V: TRBV29-1; D: TRBD1; CDR3: SVRGQGSGTEAF
V: TRBV4-1; D: -; CDR3: ASSQGGRSGANVLT
V: TRBV10-1; D: -; CDR3: ASSDSNREGEQY
V: TRBV9; D: -; CDR3: ASSVGGNYGYT
V: TRBV7-2; D: TRBD2; CDR3: ASSELAGVADTQY
V: TRBV5-1; D: -; CDR3: ASSGEGQETQY
V: TRBV30; D: -; CDR3: AWSRDINQPQH
V: TRBV6-5; D: -; CDR3: ASSYSRSGDSPLH
V: TRBV7-3; D: TRBD2; CDR3: ASSLRLAGSTDTQY
V: TRBV20-1; D: TRBD2; CDR3: SASPELAGVVPSREQY
V: TRBV2; D: -; CDR3: ASTPEYRRGDTIY
V: TRBV6-5; D: TRBD1; CDR3: ASRTPGQGRETQY
V: TRBV6-5; D: -; CDR3: ASTPGLDYEQY
V: TRBV10-3; D: -; CDR3: AITAGQFGNTIY
V: TRBV7-5; D: -; CDR3: ARSSKNVVDSYSYNEQF
V: TRBV5-1; D: -; CDR3: ASSFEGGGNQPQH
V: TRBV5-6; D: -; CDR3: ASSPSEDTQY
V: TRBV27; D: TRBD1; CDR3: ASSTIRTGTGLSGNTIY